Each of the 7 T cell receptor beta chains below was sequenced from the same sample in a study of T cells after yellow fever vaccination (dated by TCRdb to about 2019). The library was made by 5' RACE. These reads were obtained on an Illumina HiSeq 2500. Using fastp trimming at Q25 and MiXCR clonotype assembly, TCRdb reanalyzed the public sequencing data and kept in-frame beta chains. Rows with a matching CDR3 protein are joined into one entry that keeps the most common DNA and genes. The sample data list about 130,000 distinct CDR3 sequences, and about 7% of these were observed just once. The top ten constitute just under 2.5% of the sample. Read against the paper, the sample's treatment or condition label means: live attenuated yellow fever vaccine strain. The sample here was CD4+ T cells sorted from PBMCs, taken 10 days after the first yellow fever vaccination. Receptor source: a young man who received the YFV17D yellow fever vaccine.

This clonotype was recorded at least ten times. This chain joins TRBV4-3 and TRBJ1-1; 7 positions agree with TRBD1. This CDR3 contains 15 residues. The J segment lost 6 bases and the V segment lost 1 base, leaving 8 bases of the junction unmatched. From germline, CDR1 is LGHNA and CDR2 YSLEER. CDR3 loop: CASSQVWQGVSEAFF. CDR3 nucleotides: TGCGCCAGCAGCCAAGTCTGGCAGGGGGTCTCTGAAGCTTTCTTT.

In its sample, this clonotype was seen many times. This chain links TRBV18 with TRBJ2-5; 8 bases agree with TRBD1. V gave up 3 bases and J gave up 4 bases; unmatched junction bases: 7. Germline assignment: CDR1 KGHSH and CDR2 LQKENI. This CDR3 is built from 15 residues. This chain's CDR3 is CASSPTGANGETQYF. The CDR3 coding sequence is TGTGCCAGCTCACCGACAGGGGCGAATGGAGAGACCCAGTACTTC.

Notes on this clonotype: Being one base from a much bigger clone, this may be a read error. The chain uses TRBV2 and TRBJ1-6; D gene ambiguous. Germline values: CDR1 SNHLY, CDR2 FYNNEI. The CDR3 length is 13 residues. The ends were cut back, 10 bases at V and 13 bases at J, with 20 bases in the middle. CDR3: CAKGKPHQDPLHF. Written as DNA, the CDR3 is TGTGCCAAGGGAAAGCCCCACCAGGATCCCCTCCACTTT.

In the case of this clonotype: A much larger clone differs from this one at a single base, so this may be a read error. This sequence joins TRBV5-1 and TRBJ2-5; no definite D call. The germline CDR1 and CDR2 sequences are SGHRS and YFSETQ. This CDR3 spans 12 amino acids. The CDR3 DNA reads TGCGCCAGCAGCATGGAGCAAGAGACCCAGAACTTC. Translating it yields CASSMEQETQNF.

V usage is TRBV6-5 and J usage is TRBJ2-6; D may be TRBD1 (5 bases). The germline gives CDR1 MNHEY, CDR2 SVGAGI. This CDR3 comprises 16 residues. V was cut by 0 bases and J by 0 bases, with 6 bases left in between. The chain's CDR3 is CASSYSQDSGANVLTF. The CDR3 DNA follows: TGTGCCAGCAGTTACTCACAGGACTCTGGGGCCAACGTCCTGACTTTC.

This clonotype was detected ten times or more. This chain links TRBV11-2 with TRBJ1-5; no firm D call. There are 15 residues in the CDR3. Trimming pared 0 bases from V and 5 bases from J, leaving 11 bases between. CDR1 and CDR2 from the germline V gene are SGHAT and FQNNGV. The CDR3 bases are TGTGCCAGCAGCTTAGATGGGCAGGTGGATCAGCCCCAGCATTTT. Translating it yields CASSLDGQVDQPQHF.

The chain carries TRBV18 and TRBJ2-5; 7 bases align to TRBD2. The germline V gene encodes CDR1 KGHSH and CDR2 LQKENI. The CDR3 has 15 amino acids. Trimming cost V 0 bases and J 5 bases; bases outside gene matches: 6. CDR3 nucleotide sequence: TGTGCCAGCTCACCACCGGTAGCGGGTGCGGAGACCCAGTACTTC. It encodes CASSPPVAGAETQYF.